The 3 T cell receptor beta chains presented below share a single source sample, sequenced in a study of T cells in Graves' hyperthyroidism and ophthalmopathy. RNA transcripts were the template for amplifying TCR beta CDR3 regions. HTBI primers were employed in a first-round RT-PCR of the TCR CDR3. From the multiplex PCR reads, TCRdb called clonotypes with MiXCR, one entry per CDR3 protein. In the table there are approximately 870,000 distinct CDR3 sequences, 35% to 45% of which are singletons. Sequencing used blood. The receptors originated from a man younger than 35 with Graves' hyperthyroidism.

This chain connects TRBV5-8 to TRBJ2-5; 7 nucleotides agree with TRBD1. CDR1 SGHTS and CDR2 YDEGEE come from the germline V gene. The CDR3 spans 17 residues. The junction had 15 bases not matched to a gene; V was cut back by 0 bases and J by 7 bases. The CDR3 is CASSLAPGQRGSGTQYF. CDR3 nucleotides: TGTGCCAGCAGCTTGGCCCCGGGACAGAGAGGTAGTGGGACCCAGTACTTC.

The J gene is TRBJ2-5, the V gene TRBV4-2; 7 positions match TRBD2. V was clipped by 2 bases and J by 3 bases; unmatched bases: 6. The CDR3 contains 15 residues. Germline V gene lookup returns CDR1 LGHNA and CDR2 YNFKEQ. The CDR3 protein is CASSQPGLVEETQYF. The DNA for the CDR3 is TGTGCCAGCAGCCAACCAGGACTAGTTGAAGAGACCCAGTACTTC.

Notes on this clonotype: With a much larger clone just one base away, this may be a read error. The chain employs TRBV29-1 and TRBJ1-4, with 7 bases fitting TRBD1. The CDR3 spans 13 residues. Germline assignment: CDR1 SQVTM and CDR2 ANQGSEA. CDR3: CSASRQGGEKLFF. CDR3 DNA: TGCAGTGCTAGCAGACAGGGTGGAGAAAAACTGTTTTTT.